Given below is one T cell receptor (beta chain) in context. What it binds is not known. This entry is derived from a study of T cell responses to AZD1222 COVID-19 vaccine. This table comes from immunoSEQ multiplex PCR, and its TCRdb copy is limited to in-frame clones, with some not included. Among some 150,000 clones, 85% to 90% were seen once, and the ten largest hold approximately 3.5%. Trimming took 5 bases from V and 3 from J, leaving 17 bases between them. The CDR3 runs to 15 residues. Germline V gene sequence: CDR1 SGHAT, CDR2 FQNNGV. Study-level findings and limits: None of the repertoires were sampled until the peak T cell response had passed. White British people made up most donors, females outnumbered males, and clonal diversity was possibly underestimated. In the spike-specific TCR repertoire, nearly half reportedly target unmutated variant regions. Only five or six individuals given AZD1222 were seropositive at baseline.

J is TRBJ2-7 and V is TRBV11-2; D may correspond to TRBD1 or TRBD2 (5 bases each). The sample in question was peripheral blood, obtained on day 0 of AZD1222 vaccination. The receptor comes from an adult in good health. The CDR3 reads CASSGLQGYNYEQYF. The CDR3 nucleotides are TGTGCCAGCAGCGGACTGCAGGGATACAACTACGAGCAGTACTTC. The variable domain in full, completed from reference TRBV11-2 and TRBJ2-7, reads EAGVAQSPRYKIIEKRQSVAFWCNPISGHATLYWYQQILGQGPKLLIQFQNNGVVDDSQLPKDRFSAERLKGVDSTLKIQPAKLEDSAVYLCASSGLQGYNYEQYFGPGTRLTVT.